A single sample gave rise to the 18 T cell receptor beta chains below, sequenced in a study of blood T cell repertoires in COVID-19 (dated by TCRdb to about 2020). Receptor amplification or capture employed the immunoSEQ multiplex PCR assay. TCRdb provides this immuneACCESS table in a form limited to in-frame rearrangements. Some clones are lacking; in checked studies, under half of them reflect an unresolved V gene, and why the rest are absent is not known. Within this sample are about 170,000 clones, with around four fifths of them counted one time only. The ten largest clones capture 14% of the sample. The sample taken for sequencing was peripheral blood. The receptors stem from a woman aged 70 to 79 with COVID-19, enrolled during active disease.

The chain combines TRBV7-9 with TRBJ1-1; a possible D gene is TRBD1 (5 bases). V lost 4 bases, J lost 0 bases, and 6 bases lay in between. Germline CDR1 SEHNR, CDR2 FQNEAQ (reference sequence). The CDR3 is 13 amino acids. As DNA, the CDR3 is TGTGCCAGCAGCTCAGGGTTGAACACTGAAGCTTTCTTT. This translates into CASSSGLNTEAFF.

This clone is categorized as medium-sized (0.01 to 0.1%). The rearrangement joins TRBV7-9 to TRBJ2-3, with 7 bases that match TRBD2. V lost 5 bases to trimming and J lost 3 bases; unmatched junction nucleotides: 20. The CDR3 is 19 amino acids. Germline values: CDR1 SEHNR, CDR2 FQNEAQ (reference sequence). In DNA form, the CDR3 reads TGTGCCAGCAGCGGGTCGGGAGGCGAACGAGGAGCAGCGACAGATACGCAGTATTTT. Translation: CASSGSGGERGAATDTQYF.

This clone occurred once. The rearrangement links TRBV30 to TRBJ2-1; 7 nucleotides agree with TRBD2. V shed 0 bases and J 8 bases; nucleotides not matched to a gene: 16. CDR1 and CDR2 from the germline V gene are GTSNPN and SVGIG (reference sequence). The CDR3 has 17 residues. The CDR3 coding sequence is TGTGCCTGGAGTGTACCGAACCCTAGCGGCCAGGGCGATGAGCAGTTCTTC. Protein product: CAWSVPNPSGQGDEQFF.

The chain recombines TRBV5-6 with TRBJ2-1; TRBD2 matches 13 bases. The V gene end was trimmed by 4 bases and the J gene end by 8 bases; junction bases not matched to a gene: 9. The CDR3 is made up of 16 amino acids. Germline CDR1 is SGHDT and CDR2 is YYEEEE. DNA for the CDR3: TGTGCCAGCAGCGTAGGCTCGGGACTAGCGGGGTATGAGCAGTTCTTC. This codes for CASSVGSGLAGYEQFF.

This chain uses TRBV7-2 with TRBJ2-7; 9 bases line up with TRBD2. The junction had 3 bases not matched to a gene; V was cut back by 4 bases and J by 2 bases. The CDR3 is 14 residues long. Per germline, CDR1 SGHTA and CDR2 FQGNSA. CDR3 coding DNA: TGTGCCAGCAGCTCGTGGACTAGCGCCTACGAGCAGTACTTC. Translation gives CASSSWTSAYEQYF.

The chain uses TRBV5-1 and TRBJ2-3; possibly TRBD1 for D (5 bases). Germline V gene data show CDR1 as SGHRS and CDR2 as YFSETQ. CDR3 length equals 15 residues. V dropped 0 bases and J dropped 2 bases, with 10 bases sitting between them. The CDR3, as DNA: TGCGCCAGCAGCTTGGACGCGACAGCCACAGATACGCAGTATTTT. It codes for CASSLDATATDTQYF.

In DNA form, the CDR3 reads TGTGCCAGCAGCCAAGAAAGGGCGGGAGGGCCACAGGATACGCAGTATTTT. It codes for CASSQERAGGPQDTQYF. The chain couples TRBV4-2 to TRBJ2-3, with TRBD2 matching 9 bases. Looked up from germline, CDR1 is LGHNA and CDR2 is YNFKEQ. V shed 0 bases, J shed 6 bases, and the junction held 10 bases outside the gene matches. CDR3 length: 17 amino acids.

The CDR3 here is CASSATGTGISYNSPLHF. CDR3 nucleotide sequence: TGTGCCAGCAGCGCGACCGGGACAGGGATCTCCTATAATTCACCCCTCCACTTT. The V call is TRBV9, the J call TRBJ1-6, with 9 nucleotides matching TRBD1. V shed 3 bases and J 0 bases; nucleotides not matched to a gene: 7. This CDR3 contains 18 residues. Per germline, CDR1 SGDLS and CDR2 YYNGEE.

The V gene is TRBV30, the J gene TRBJ1-5, with D possibly TRBD1 on 6 matching bases. V gave up 3 bases and J gave up 0 bases, with 9 bases separating them. CDR3 length: 14 amino acids. Per the germline V gene, CDR1 is GTSNPN and CDR2 is SVGIG (reference sequence). The CDR3 nucleotides read TGTGCCTGGAGGAAACAGGGTAGCAATCAGCCCCAGCATTTT. The encoded protein is CAWRKQGSNQPQHF.

This rearrangement joins TRBV2 to TRBJ2-7; TRBD2 agrees at 13 bases. CDR1 is SNHLY and CDR2 is FYNNEI in the germline V gene. Trimming removed 9 bases from V and 6 bases from J; junction bases left unmatched: 8. The length of the CDR3 is 14 residues. The CDR3 protein is CASKRLAGGGEQYF. The CDR3 DNA reads as TGTGCCAGTAAGAGACTAGCGGGAGGAGGCGAGCAGTACTTC.

V gene TRBV4-1 combines with J gene TRBJ1-4; 8 positions agree with TRBD1. The J segment lost 6 bases and the V segment lost 0 bases, leaving 6 bases of the junction unmatched. The CDR3 loop spans 16 amino acids. In germline, CDR1 is MGHRA, CDR2 YSYEKL. The CDR3 nucleotides are TGCGCCAGCAGCCAAGAAAGGACGGACAGGGATGAAAAACTGTTTTTT. It encodes CASSQERTDRDEKLFF.

The gene calls are TRBV18 and TRBJ2-7; D is unresolved. Trimming shortened V by 4 bases and J by 2 bases, and 12 bases separated the two germline ends. The germline gives CDR1 KGHSH, CDR2 LQKENI. The CDR3 runs 14 residues. In DNA form, the CDR3 reads TGTGCCAGCTCACTTAACTCCCAGGCCTACGAGCAGTACTTC. This sequence encodes CASSLNSQAYEQYF.

The chain recombines TRBV5-6 with TRBJ2-3, with TRBD2 as a possible D gene (5 bases). In germline, CDR1 is SGHDT, CDR2 YYEEEE. V was trimmed by 4 bases and J by 2 bases, leaving 20 bases between them. The CDR3 has 17 amino acids. CDR3 sequence: CASSQVRLTKLTDTQYF. The DNA for the CDR3 is TGTGCCAGCAGCCAAGTTAGGCTGACTAAGCTCACAGATACGCAGTATTTT.

This clone appeared a few times. V is TRBV7-9 and J is TRBJ1-3, with D perhaps TRBD1 (6 bases). The CDR3 runs 15 residues. Germline V gene sequence: CDR1 SEHNR, CDR2 FQNEAQ (reference sequence). With 4 bases removed from V and 4 bases from J, the gap between germline ends came to 14 bases. DNA of the CDR3: TGTGCCAGCAGCTCGGGCCGGGGGGCAGGAAACACCATATATTTT. This codes for CASSSGRGAGNTIYF.

This clone was recorded once. This CDR3 reads CASSIAGTGVSRAKNIQYF. CDR3 DNA: TGTGCCAGTAGTATAGCCGGGACAGGTGTTTCCCGAGCCAAAAACATTCAGTACTTC. The rearrangement uses TRBV19 and TRBJ2-4; 8 nucleotides agree with TRBD1. The junction had 11 bases not matched to a gene; V was cut back by 1 base and J by 0 bases. This CDR3 has 19 amino acids. Germline V gene sequence: CDR1 LNHDA, CDR2 SQIVND (reference sequence). Combining the CDR3 with reference TRBV19 and TRBJ2-4 gives the whole variable domain DGGITQSPKYLFRKEGQNVTLSCEQNLNHDAMYWYRQDPGQGLRLIYYSQIVNDFQKGDIAEGYSVSREKKESFPLTVTSAQKNPTAFYLCASSIAGTGVSRAKNIQYFGAGTRLSVL.

The chain combines TRBV28 with TRBJ1-3, with 8 bases that match TRBD1. V lost 8 bases, J lost 0 bases, and 6 bases stayed unmatched. Germline V gene lookup returns CDR1 MDHEN and CDR2 SYDVKM. The CDR3 contains 15 residues. As DNA, the CDR3 is TGTGCCAGCTCAGGGGGCAAGAGCTCTGGAAACACCATATATTTT. It yields the protein CASSGGKSSGNTIYF.

The rearrangement joins TRBV14 to TRBJ1-1; the D gene is possibly TRBD1 (6 bases). CDR1 and CDR2 (germline): SGHDN, FVKESK. This CDR3 is built from 13 residues. Trimming removed 4 bases at V and 9 bases at J, with 15 bases between. This CDR3 reads CASSLSGGAKAFF. The CDR3 DNA sequence: TGTGCCAGCAGCCTGTCTGGGGGGGCGAAAGCTTTCTTT.

This clone came up once. The rearrangement uses TRBV5-1 and TRBJ1-1; D remains unclear. The CDR3 sequence is 16 residues long. V shed 0 bases and J shed 1 base, with 13 bases lying between them. The germline V gene has CDR1 SGHRS and CDR2 YFSETQ. As DNA, the CDR3 is TGCGCCAGCAGCTTGGGCATGTCCCTATCGAACACTGAAGCTTTCTTT. It codes for CASSLGMSLSNTEAFF.